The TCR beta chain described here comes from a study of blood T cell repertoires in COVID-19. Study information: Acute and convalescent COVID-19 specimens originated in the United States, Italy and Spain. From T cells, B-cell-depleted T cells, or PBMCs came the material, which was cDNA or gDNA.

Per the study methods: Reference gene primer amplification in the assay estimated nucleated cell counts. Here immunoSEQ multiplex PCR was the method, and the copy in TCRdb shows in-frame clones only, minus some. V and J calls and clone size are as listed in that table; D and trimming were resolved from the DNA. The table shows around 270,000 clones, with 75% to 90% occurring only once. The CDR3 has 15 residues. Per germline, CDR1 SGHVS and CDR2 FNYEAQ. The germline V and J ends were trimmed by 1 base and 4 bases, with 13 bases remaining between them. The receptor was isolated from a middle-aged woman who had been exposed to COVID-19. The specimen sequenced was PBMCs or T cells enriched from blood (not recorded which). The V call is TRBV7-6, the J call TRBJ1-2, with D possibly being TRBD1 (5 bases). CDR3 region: CASSLVPGGSYGYTF. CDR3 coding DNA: TGTGCCAGCAGCTTAGTTCCCGGGGGAAGCTATGGCTACACCTTC.